This T cell receptor beta chain was sequenced during a study of blood T cell repertoires in COVID-19. Study-wide context: Collection of acute and convalescent COVID-19 samples took place in the United States, Italy and Spain. PBMCs, B-cell-depleted T cells, or T cells provided the cDNA or gDNA that made up the material.

Per the study methods: Amplification from reference gene primers served as the basis for estimated nucleated cell counts. Sequencing used immunoSEQ multiplex PCR; TCRdb keeps in-frame clones, though not all of them. That table supplies the V and J calls and clone size; D and trimming were determined from the DNA. The sample contains 90,000 to 110,000 clones, 75% to 90% of which appear only once. The length of the CDR3 is 15 residues. The sample consisted of peripheral blood. The genes are TRBV21-1 and TRBJ2-7; TRBD2, the D gene given by the table, was not confirmed from the DNA. TRBV21-1 is a recognized pseudogene. The clonotype comes from a human donor in a cohort sampled during active COVID-19. CDR3 loop: CASSPSGGSSYEQYF. CDR3 nucleotides: TGTGCCAGCAGCCCTAGCGGGGGGTCCTCCTACGAGCAGTACTTC.